This TCR beta chain was identified in a study of shared clonotypes between healthy human individuals. Study-wide context: Researchers drew samples from a couple of women and a few men aged 18 to 49.

Every donor, a Caucasian adult, lived in Nashville, Tennessee. Method: immunoSEQ multiplex PCR; TCRdb's copy keeps in-frame clones and lacks some. Of 1.5 million to 1.9 million clones listed, around 98% are singletons. V lost 3 bases, J lost 0 bases, and 6 bases stayed unmatched. Germline V gene lookup returns CDR1 SGHVS and CDR2 FQNEAQ. The CDR3 extends over 16 amino acids. The chain combines TRBV7-8 with TRBJ2-7; TRBD1 matches at 9 bases. Sequencing was done on a sample of naive CD4+ T cells sorted from blood. Sample subset: CD45RA+ positively selected. The TCR comes from a man aged 25-40 years in good health. The CDR3 region is CASSFTTGGASYEQYF. As DNA, the CDR3 is TGTGCCAGCAGCTTTACGACAGGGGGAGCCTCCTACGAGCAGTACTTC.